Listed below are T cell receptor beta chains from one sample, sequenced in a study of blood T cells in healthy people across ages. MiXCR was run by TCRdb on the 5' RACE reads, yielding one entry per CDR3 protein. The sample gives some 640,000 distinct CDR3 sequences, around half of which show up once; 30% to 35% is in the top ten. The sample comprised blood. Source of these receptors: a woman aged 55-70 years in good health. The CDR3 runs from the conserved cysteine through the conserved F or W.

j_gene: TRBJ2-7; v_gene: TRBV2; CDR3aa: CASSEGPSDSSYEQYF
j_gene: TRBJ2-1; v_gene: TRBV20-1; CDR3aa: CSARDTGTYNEQFF
j_gene: TRBJ1-1; v_gene: TRBV12-3/TRBV12-4; CDR3aa: CASRFPKGTEAFF
j_gene: TRBJ1-1; v_gene: TRBV5-1; CDR3aa: CASSSGQGKSEAFF
j_gene: -; v_gene: TRBV28; CDR3aa: CASSRTTRNIQYF
j_gene: TRBJ2-1; v_gene: TRBV13; CDR3aa: CASSFSGLGNNEQFF
j_gene: TRBJ1-4; v_gene: TRBV7-2; CDR3aa: CASSGAKGEKLFF
j_gene: TRBJ2-7; v_gene: TRBV12-3/TRBV12-4; CDR3aa: CASSLSGPSYEQYF
j_gene: TRBJ2-5; v_gene: TRBV7-2; CDR3aa: CASSSDGTSGQETQYF
j_gene: -; v_gene: TRBV6-1; CDR3aa: CASSPFPFSSAGYNEQYF
j_gene: TRBJ2-5; v_gene: TRBV7-9; CDR3aa: CASSGRLGLGNEQYF
j_gene: TRBJ1-2; v_gene: TRBV12-3/TRBV12-4; CDR3aa: CASSRNGYTF
j_gene: TRBJ1-2; v_gene: TRBV28; CDR3aa: CASRPRDRANYGYTF
j_gene: TRBJ1-1; v_gene: TRBV7-2; CDR3aa: CASSPHMNTEAFF
j_gene: TRBJ2-5; v_gene: TRBV6-1; CDR3aa: CASRADRHNEQYF
j_gene: TRBJ2-5; v_gene: TRBV3-1; CDR3aa: CASSPWTSVQETQYF
j_gene: TRBJ2-3; v_gene: TRBV20-1; CDR3aa: CSVGEGTADTQYF
j_gene: TRBJ2-5; v_gene: TRBV7-7; CDR3aa: CASSLSPSGRETQYF